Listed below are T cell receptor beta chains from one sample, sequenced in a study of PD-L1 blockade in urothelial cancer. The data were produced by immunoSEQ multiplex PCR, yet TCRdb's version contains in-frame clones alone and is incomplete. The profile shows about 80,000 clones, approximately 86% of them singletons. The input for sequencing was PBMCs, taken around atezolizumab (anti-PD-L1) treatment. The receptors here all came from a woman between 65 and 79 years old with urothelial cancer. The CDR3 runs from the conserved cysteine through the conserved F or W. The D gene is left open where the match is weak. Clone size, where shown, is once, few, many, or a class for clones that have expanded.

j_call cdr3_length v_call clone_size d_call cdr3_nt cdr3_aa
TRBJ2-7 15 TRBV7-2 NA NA TGTGCCAGCAGCTTAGAATCCGGGAGCTCCTACGAGCAGTACTTC CASSLESGSSYEQYF
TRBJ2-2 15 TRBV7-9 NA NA TGTGCCAGCAGCTCCGACAGGCCAAACACCGGGGAGCTGTTTTTT CASSSDRPNTGELFF
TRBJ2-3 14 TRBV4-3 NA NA TGCGCCAGCAGCCAAGATGGTAGTTTAGATACGCAGTATTTT CASSQDGSLDTQYF
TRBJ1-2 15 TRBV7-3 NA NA TGTGCCAGCAGCTCCCCCCAGGGAGGGCGGGATGGCTACACCTTC CASSSPQGGRDGYTF
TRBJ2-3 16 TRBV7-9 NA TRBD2 TGTGCCAGCAGCCGATCACTAGCGGGAGGCCCAGATACGCAGTATTTT CASSRSLAGGPDTQYF
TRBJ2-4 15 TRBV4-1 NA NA TGCGCCAGCAGCCAAGTTGACATAGCCAAAAACATTCAGTACTTC CASSQVDIAKNIQYF
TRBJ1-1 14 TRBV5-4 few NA TGTGCCAGCAGCCGTTGGGGGGGGAACACTGAAGCTTTCTTT CASSRWGGNTEAFF
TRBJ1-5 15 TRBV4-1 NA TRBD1 TGCGCCAGCAGCCACCCCGACAGGGGCAATCAGCCCCAGCATTTT CASSHPDRGNQPQHF
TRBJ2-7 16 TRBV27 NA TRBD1 TGTGCCAGCAGTTTACTGACAGGGACGTTTTCTGGGGAGCAGTACTTC CASSLLTGTFSGEQYF
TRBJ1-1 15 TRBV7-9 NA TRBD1 TGTGCCAGCAGCCCGGGACAGATGATGACTGATGAAGCTTTCTTT CASSPGQMMTDEAFF
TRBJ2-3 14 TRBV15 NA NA TGTGCCACCAGCAGATTAGCTGGCACAGATACGCAGTATTTT CATSRLAGTDTQYF
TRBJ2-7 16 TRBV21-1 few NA TGTGCCAGCAGCAAAGCGCCGGGTCCAGTCTCCTACGAGCAGTACTTC CASSKAPGPVSYEQYF
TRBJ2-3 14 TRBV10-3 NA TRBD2 TGTGCCATCAGGCTAGCGGGCATCACAGATACGCAGTATTTT CAIRLAGITDTQYF
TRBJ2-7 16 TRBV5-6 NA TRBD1 TGTGCCAGCAGCTTGTACCCGGGACAGCCGAACTACGAGCAGTACTTC CASSLYPGQPNYEQYF
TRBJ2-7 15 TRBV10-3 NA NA TGTGCCATCAGTGACTCTCGGACTAACCACTACGAGCAGTACTTC CAISDSRTNHYEQYF
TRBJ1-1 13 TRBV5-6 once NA TGTGCCAGCACCCTTTCGGGGAGCACTGAAGCTTTCTTT CASTLSGSTEAFF
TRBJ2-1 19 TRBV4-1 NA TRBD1 TGCGCCAGCAGCCAAGATCTGGACAGGTTTAAGTTTGGGTACAATGAGCAGTTCTTC CASSQDLDRFKFGYNEQFF
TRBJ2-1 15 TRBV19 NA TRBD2 TGTGCCAGTAGTATAGGCGGGAGGGCCTACAATGAGCAGTTCTTC CASSIGGRAYNEQFF
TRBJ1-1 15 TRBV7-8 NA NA TGTGCCAGCAGCTTAGGCAGGGGCGGTATCACTGAAGCTTTCTTT CASSLGRGGITEAFF
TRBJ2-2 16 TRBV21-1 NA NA TGTGCCAGCAGCCAAGGGGGGCCGGCTAGCAACGGGGAGCTGTTTTTT CASSQGGPASNGELFF
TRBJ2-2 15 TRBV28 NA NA TGTGCCAGCAGTTTTTGGCAGTTGATCACCGGGGAGCTGTTTTTT CASSFWQLITGELFF
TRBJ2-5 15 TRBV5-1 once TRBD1 TGCGCCAGCAGCTTGACTGGGACAGCCCAAGAGACCCAGTACTTC CASSLTGTAQETQYF
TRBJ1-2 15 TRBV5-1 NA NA TGCGCCAGCAGCTTGGTACGGGAAGGCGGTCGTGGCTACACCTTC CASSLVREGGRGYTF